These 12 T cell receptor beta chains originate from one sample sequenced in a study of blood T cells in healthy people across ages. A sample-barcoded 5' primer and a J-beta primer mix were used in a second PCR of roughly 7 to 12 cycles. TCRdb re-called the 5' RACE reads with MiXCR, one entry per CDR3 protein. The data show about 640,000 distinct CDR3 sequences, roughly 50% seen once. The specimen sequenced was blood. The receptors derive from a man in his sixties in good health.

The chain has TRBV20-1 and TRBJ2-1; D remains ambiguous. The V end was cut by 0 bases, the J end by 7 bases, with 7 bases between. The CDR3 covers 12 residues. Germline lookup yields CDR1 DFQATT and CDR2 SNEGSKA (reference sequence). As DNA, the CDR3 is TGCAGTGCTAGAGATGGGAAGAATGAGCAGTTCTTC. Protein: CSARDGKNEQFF.

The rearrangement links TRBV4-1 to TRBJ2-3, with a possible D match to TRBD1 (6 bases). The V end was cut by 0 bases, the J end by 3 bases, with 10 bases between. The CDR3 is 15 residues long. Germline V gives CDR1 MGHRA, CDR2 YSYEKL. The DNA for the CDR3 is TGCGCCAGCAGCCAAGAGGGCAGGGGTACAGATACGCAGTATTTT. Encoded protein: CASSQEGRGTDTQYF.

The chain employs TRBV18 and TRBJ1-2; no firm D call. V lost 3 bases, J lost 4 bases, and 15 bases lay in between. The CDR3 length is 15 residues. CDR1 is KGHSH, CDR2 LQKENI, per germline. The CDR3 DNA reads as TGTGCCAGCTCACCCCAGCCTACGGGGTCCTATGGCTACACCTTC. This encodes CASSPQPTGSYGYTF. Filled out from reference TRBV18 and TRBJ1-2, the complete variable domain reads NAGVMQNPRHLVRRRGQEARLRCSPMKGHSHVYWYRQLPEEGLKFMVYLQKENIIDESGMPKERFSAEFPKEGPSILRIQQVVRGDSAAYFCASSPQPTGSYGYTFGSGTRLTVV.

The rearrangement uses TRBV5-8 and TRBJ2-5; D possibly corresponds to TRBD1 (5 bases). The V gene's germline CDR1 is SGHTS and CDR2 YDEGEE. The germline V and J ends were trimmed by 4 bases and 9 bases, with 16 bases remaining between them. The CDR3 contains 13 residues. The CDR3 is CASSRGQGGAQYF. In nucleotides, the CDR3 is TGTGCCAGCAGCCGAGGTCAGGGTGGAGCCCAGTACTTC.

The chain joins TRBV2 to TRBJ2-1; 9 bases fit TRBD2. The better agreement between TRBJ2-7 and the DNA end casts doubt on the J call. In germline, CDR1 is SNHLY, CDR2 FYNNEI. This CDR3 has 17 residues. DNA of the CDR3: TGTGCCAGCAGTGAAGAGCCGTCTAGCGGGGATTACAATGAGCAGTACTTC. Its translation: CASSEEPSSGDYNEQYF.

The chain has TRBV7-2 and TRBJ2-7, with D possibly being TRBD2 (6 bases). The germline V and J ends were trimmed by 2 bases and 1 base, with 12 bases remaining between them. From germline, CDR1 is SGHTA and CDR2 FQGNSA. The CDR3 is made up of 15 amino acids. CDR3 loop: CASSLMGLPSYEQYF. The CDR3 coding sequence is TGTGCCAGCAGCTTAATGGGACTTCCATCCTACGAGCAGTACTTC.

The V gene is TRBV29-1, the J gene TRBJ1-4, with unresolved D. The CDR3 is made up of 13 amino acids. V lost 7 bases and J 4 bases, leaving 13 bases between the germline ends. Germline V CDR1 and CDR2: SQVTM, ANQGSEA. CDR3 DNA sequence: TGCAGCGGTACCGGGCCCTATAATGAAAAACTGTTTTTT. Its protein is CSGTGPYNEKLFF.

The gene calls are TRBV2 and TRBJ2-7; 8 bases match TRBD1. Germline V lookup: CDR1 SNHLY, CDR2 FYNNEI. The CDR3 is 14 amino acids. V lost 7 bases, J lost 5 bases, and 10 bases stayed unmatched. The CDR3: CASKRQGTMDEQYF. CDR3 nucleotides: TGTGCCAGCAAGCGACAGGGGACCATGGACGAGCAGTACTTC.

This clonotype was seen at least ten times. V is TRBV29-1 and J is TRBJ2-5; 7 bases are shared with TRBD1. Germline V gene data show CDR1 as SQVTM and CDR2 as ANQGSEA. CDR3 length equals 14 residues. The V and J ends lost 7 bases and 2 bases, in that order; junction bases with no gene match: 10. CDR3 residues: CSAPRTGLQETQYF. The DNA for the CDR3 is TGCAGCGCCCCCCGGACAGGTTTACAAGAGACCCAGTACTTC.

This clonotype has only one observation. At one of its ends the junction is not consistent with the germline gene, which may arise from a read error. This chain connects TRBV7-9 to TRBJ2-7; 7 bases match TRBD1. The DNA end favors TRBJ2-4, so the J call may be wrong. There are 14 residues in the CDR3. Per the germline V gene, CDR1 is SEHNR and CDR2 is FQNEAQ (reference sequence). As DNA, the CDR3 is TGTGCCTGCAGCTGGGACAGAAGGGGAAACATTCAGTACTTC. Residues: CACSWDRRGNIQYF.

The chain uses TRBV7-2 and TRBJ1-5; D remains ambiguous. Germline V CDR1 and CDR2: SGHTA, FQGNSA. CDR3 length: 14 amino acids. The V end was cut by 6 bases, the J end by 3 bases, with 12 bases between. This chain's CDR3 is CASSSGRNNQPQHF. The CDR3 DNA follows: TGTGCCAGCAGTTCTGGGCGGAACAATCAGCCCCAGCATTTT. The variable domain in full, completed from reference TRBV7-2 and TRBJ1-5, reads GAGVSQSPSNKVTEKGKDVELRCDPISGHTALYWYRQSLGQGLEFLIYFQGNSAPDKSGLPSDRFSAERTGGSVSTLTIQRTQQEDSAVYLCASSSGRNNQPQHFGDGTRLSIL.

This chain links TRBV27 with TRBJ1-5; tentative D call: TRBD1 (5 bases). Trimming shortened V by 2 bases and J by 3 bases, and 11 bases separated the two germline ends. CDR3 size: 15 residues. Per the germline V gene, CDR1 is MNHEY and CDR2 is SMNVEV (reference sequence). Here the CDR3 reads CASSLTGAFNQPQHF. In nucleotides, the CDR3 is TGTGCCAGCAGTTTAACCGGGGCGTTCAATCAGCCCCAGCATTTT.